This passage covers 26 T cell receptor beta chains from one sample sequenced in a study of a mutant IDH1 vaccine in newly diagnosed glioma. These TCRs are of unknown antigen specificity. Profiling relied on immunoSEQ multiplex PCR, and the TCRdb table lists in-frame clones only, not all of them. The sample lists tens of thousands of clones, approximately 90% seen once, with about 12% in the top ten. Time point meaning: week 47, end of study. Doses comprised 300 ug of mutant IDH1 20-mer peptide each, plus topical imiquimod. The input for sequencing was PBMCs, taken from a glioma patient whose treatment included an IDH1 peptide vaccine. Receptor source: a woman in her twenties or thirties with glioma.

The genes are TRBV6-5 and TRBJ1-2, with D possibly matching TRBD1 (5 bases). This CDR3 is 15 amino acids long. The V end was cut by 6 bases, the J end by 8 bases, with 22 bases between. The germline gives CDR1 MNHEY, CDR2 SVGAGI. The CDR3 region has the DNA TGTGCCAGCAGCCCAACAGGACCTCTAGCAAGGGGCTACACCTTC. This encodes CASSPTGPLARGYTF.

The genes are TRBV6-5 and TRBJ2-2, with TRBD2 as a possible D gene (5 bases). CDR3 size: 14 residues. Germline V gene sequence: CDR1 MNHEY, CDR2 SVGAGI. With 6 bases removed from V and 1 base from J, the gap between germline ends came to 9 bases. CDR3 residues: CASSHGLNTGELFF. DNA of the CDR3: TGTGCCAGCAGCCACGGACTGAACACCGGGGAGCTGTTTTTT.

The V gene is TRBV5-1, the J gene TRBJ1-1; D gene unclear. In germline, CDR1 is SGHRS, CDR2 YFSETQ. Trimming took off 5 bases at V and 1 base at J, with 9 bases between the two ends. The length of the CDR3 is 13 residues. The CDR3 DNA sequence: TGCGCCAGCAGTTTTGTCGGGAACACTGAAGCTTTCTTT. This sequence encodes CASSFVGNTEAFF.

This clone was recorded once. The J gene is TRBJ1-2, the V gene TRBV7-9; 8 bases match TRBD1. Germline loops: CDR1 SEHNR, CDR2 FQNEAQ (reference sequence). V was clipped by 4 bases and J by 8 bases; unmatched bases: 18. This CDR3 has 17 amino acids. The CDR3 nucleotides read TGTGCCAGCAGCTCTACCGCAGGAACAGGGGGATTTGGCGGCTACACCTTC. It codes for CASSSTAGTGGFGGYTF.

This chain links TRBV4-3 with TRBJ1-1; no reliable D call. The germline V gene has CDR1 LGHNA and CDR2 YSLEER. Trimming left V 1 base short and J 1 base short, with 7 bases between. CDR3 length equals 14 residues. CDR3 DNA sequence: TGCGCCAGCAGCCAAGGGGCCAGGAACACTGAAGCTTTCTTT. It is translated as CASSQGARNTEAFF.

The genes are TRBV2 and TRBJ2-3; maybe TRBD2 (6 bases). V lost 4 bases to trimming and J lost 3 bases, with 14 bases between them. Germline V CDR1 and CDR2: SNHLY, FYNNEI. The CDR3 is 15 residues long. CDR3 residues: CASSGWAGRTDTQYF. CDR3 nucleotide sequence: TGTGCCAGCAGTGGATGGGCAGGGAGGACAGATACGCAGTATTTT.

This CDR3 is CASSLGGDNSPLHF. The CDR3 DNA is TGCGCCAGCAGCTTGGGCGGCGATAATTCACCCCTCCACTTT. This chain connects TRBV5-1 to TRBJ1-6; D is undetermined. V was clipped by 0 bases and J by 5 bases, with 6 bases between them. The CDR3 spans 14 residues. Per germline, CDR1 SGHRS and CDR2 YFSETQ.

This chain uses TRBV11-2 with TRBJ2-7; D not resolved. V lost 4 bases and J lost 9, with 10 bases in between. Germline V gene lookup returns CDR1 SGHAT and CDR2 FQNNGV. CDR3 length: 11 residues. The CDR3: CASSSLAGQYF. The CDR3 region has the DNA TGTGCCAGCAGCTCCTTGGCCGGGCAGTACTTC.

As DNA, the CDR3 is TGTGCCAGCAGCGCGACAGTCGGCACAGATACGCAGTATTTT. This translates into CASSATVGTDTQYF. V usage is TRBV9 and J usage is TRBJ2-3; D perhaps matches TRBD1 (5 bases). Trimming removed 3 bases at V and 1 base at J, with 9 bases between. The germline CDR1 and CDR2 sequences are SGDLS and YYNGEE. This CDR3 is built from 14 residues.

This chain connects TRBV27 to TRBJ2-7; TRBD1 matches at 10 bases. There are 15 residues in the CDR3. Germline V gene lookup returns CDR1 MNHEY and CDR2 SMNVEV (reference sequence). With V trimmed by 4 bases and J by 4 bases, 7 bases remained unmatched. CDR3 bases: TGTGCCAGCAGTTACCGTTTGGACAGGGGGTACGAGCAGTACTTC. Encoded protein: CASSYRLDRGYEQYF.

The CDR3 DNA reads TGTGCCAGCAGCCGGTATCAAGAGACCCAGTACTTC. Protein sequence: CASSRYQETQYF. This chain joins TRBV7-2 and TRBJ2-5; D call uncertain. The CDR3 runs 12 residues. V was trimmed by 5 bases and J by 2 bases, leaving 6 bases between them. CDR1 is SGHTA and CDR2 is FQGNSA in the germline V gene.

This chain connects TRBV27 to TRBJ2-5, with D perhaps TRBD1 (5 bases). CDR1 and CDR2 from the germline V gene are MNHEY and SMNVEV (reference sequence). This CDR3 has 14 residues. Between the trimmed V and J ends, which lost 6 bases and 4 bases, there was a span of 15 bases. This CDR3 reads CASSPRDSRETQYF. CDR3 DNA: TGTGCCAGCAGCCCCCGAGACAGTCGAGAGACCCAGTACTTC.

The chain is built from TRBV5-1 and TRBJ1-3, with TRBD1 matching over 7 bases. V shed 4 bases and J 1 base; nucleotides not matched to a gene: 2. Per the germline V gene, CDR1 is SGHRS and CDR2 is YFSETQ. CDR3 length equals 14 residues. The CDR3 region has the DNA TGCGCCAGCAGCCCACAGGGGTCTGGAAACACCATATATTTT. It yields the protein CASSPQGSGNTIYF.

This chain connects TRBV27 to TRBJ1-1; D is undetermined. V was shortened by 3 bases and J by 0 bases, with 14 bases between the two germline ends. Germline CDR1 MNHEY, CDR2 SMNVEV (reference sequence). The CDR3 consists of 16 residues. The CDR3 nucleotides read TGTGCCAGCAGTTTGAAGGGATATGGTGTGAACACTGAAGCTTTCTTT. Its translation is CASSLKGYGVNTEAFF.

V and J are TRBV10-3 and TRBJ1-1, with D unresolved. The CDR3 is 14 residues long. Germline-derived CDR1 and CDR2 are ENHRY and SYGVKD. V lost 10 bases and J lost 2, with 17 bases in between. DNA for the CDR3: TGTGCCAGCGCGAAGGTCGAAAGCAACACTGAAGCTTTCTTT. The encoded protein is CASAKVESNTEAFF.

This clone has only a few counts. The chain is built from TRBV7-2 and TRBJ1-1; D ambiguous. Germline V gene data show CDR1 as SGHTA and CDR2 as FQGNSA. V was clipped by 2 bases and J by 4 bases, with 5 bases between them. This CDR3 is built from 12 residues. The DNA for the CDR3 is TGTGCCAGCAGCTTAATCGGCACTGAAGCTTTCTTT. It specifies CASSLIGTEAFF.

This rearrangement joins TRBV5-1 to TRBJ2-5; D is possibly TRBD1 (6 bases). Germline V gene sequence: CDR1 SGHRS, CDR2 YFSETQ. This CDR3 spans 15 amino acids. The germline V and J ends were trimmed by 4 bases and 2 bases, with 15 bases remaining between them. Here the CDR3 DNA reads TGCGCCAGCAGCACGTCCGGGACATTACAAGAGACCCAGTACTTC. It yields the protein CASSTSGTLQETQYF.

The chain uses TRBV5-6 and TRBJ1-1, with D unresolved. V dropped 0 bases and J dropped 5 bases, with 14 bases sitting between them. The CDR3 contains 15 residues. Germline values: CDR1 SGHDT, CDR2 YYEEEE. DNA of the CDR3: TGTGCCAGCAGCTTGGGAGGCAGGTGGAGGACTGAAGCTTTCTTT. Protein product: CASSLGGRWRTEAFF.

The chain carries TRBV7-9 and TRBJ1-1; no definite D call. CDR3 size: 12 residues. Germline V gives CDR1 SEHNR, CDR2 FQNEAQ (reference sequence). Trimming pared 1 base from V and 12 bases from J, leaving 12 bases between. CDR3 protein: CASSLDGRITFF. The CDR3 bases are TGTGCCAGCAGCTTAGATGGGAGGATCACTTTCTTT.

This clone has a single count. V is TRBV5-1 and J is TRBJ2-7; 11 bases are shared with TRBD1. The CDR3 is 14 amino acids. Looked up from germline, CDR1 is SGHRS and CDR2 is YFSETQ. V shed 0 bases, J shed 7 bases, and the junction held 3 bases outside the gene matches. This chain's CDR3 is CASSLAGQGVEQYF. CDR3 coding DNA: TGCGCCAGCAGCTTGGCGGGACAGGGGGTTGAGCAGTACTTC.

The chain employs TRBV7-8 and TRBJ2-2; a weak D match, TRBD2 (6 bases). The CDR3 length is 16 residues. Germline CDR1 SGHVS, CDR2 FQNEAQ. The V and J ends lost 4 bases and 5 bases respectively, with 17 bases between them. The CDR3 DNA sequence: TGTGCCAGCAGCTACGCGTGGGGGGAAGAAACCGGGGAGCTGTTTTTT. Translation gives CASSYAWGEETGELFF.

V is TRBV18 and J is TRBJ2-1, with D possibly TRBD2 on 6 matching bases. The ends were cut back, 3 bases at V and 8 bases at J, with 8 bases in the middle. Per the germline V gene, CDR1 is KGHSH and CDR2 is LQKENI. The CDR3 totals 12 residues. CDR3 DNA sequence: TGTGCCAGCTCACCCCGGGGGTATGAGCAGTTCTTC. Encoded protein: CASSPRGYEQFF.

The V gene is TRBV2, the J gene TRBJ2-7, with D possibly being TRBD1 or TRBD2 (5 bases each). The CDR3 sequence is 13 residues long. Trimming stripped 7 bases from V and 2 bases from J, with 12 bases between. Germline-derived CDR1 and CDR2 are SNHLY and FYNNEI. This CDR3 is CASNLGRPYEQYF. The DNA of the CDR3 is TGTGCCAGCAACCTGGGACGGCCCTACGAGCAGTACTTC.

The V gene is TRBV6-5, the J gene TRBJ2-1; no clear D gene. Germline assignment: CDR1 MNHEY and CDR2 SVGAGI. The CDR3 contains 15 residues. Trimming left V 0 bases short and J 8 bases short, with 14 bases between. CDR3 nucleotides: TGTGCCAGCAGTTACTCGAACCCTGGTGTCCATGAGCAGTTCTTC. Its protein product is CASSYSNPGVHEQFF.

The chain is built from TRBV23-1 and TRBJ2-2, with no clear D. TRBV23-1 is given ORF status, its function remaining uncertain. The CDR3 contains 16 residues. V lost 4 bases to trimming and J lost 4 bases, with 16 bases between them. The CDR3 DNA follows: TGCGCCAGCAGTCGATCGGATGTGGTGGCCACCGGGGAGCTGTTTTTT. Its protein is CASSRSDVVATGELFF.

V usage is TRBV2 and J usage is TRBJ2-2, with 10 bases matching TRBD2. Germline V gives CDR1 SNHLY, CDR2 FYNNEI. Trimming took 7 bases from V and 6 from J; bases not matched to a gene: 5. There are 14 residues in the CDR3. CDR3: CASKERGGPGELFF. The CDR3 DNA is TGTGCCAGCAAGGAGCGGGGGGGCCCCGGGGAGCTGTTTTTT.